This T cell receptor (beta chain) was identified during a study of blood T cell repertoires in COVID-19. For the study at large: Collection of acute and convalescent COVID-19 samples took place in the United States, Italy and Spain. The cDNA or gDNA used as material had been derived from T cells, B-cell-depleted T cells, or PBMCs.

Assay used: immunoSEQ multiplex PCR; TCRdb lists only in-frame clones, some missing. The table includes approximately 100,000 clones, 80% to 90% detected once. This CDR3 spans 15 amino acids. V lost 5 bases, J lost 0 bases, and 11 bases lay in between. Germline assignment: CDR1 SEHNR and CDR2 FQNEAQ (reference sequence). V is TRBV7-9 and J is TRBJ1-5; D call uncertain. The sample consisted of peripheral blood. The sequence was collected from a human donor in a cohort sampled during active COVID-19. In DNA form, the CDR3 reads TGTGCCAGCAGCAATGGACTAAATAGCAATCAGCCCCAGCATTTT. The encoded protein is CASSNGLNSNQPQHF.